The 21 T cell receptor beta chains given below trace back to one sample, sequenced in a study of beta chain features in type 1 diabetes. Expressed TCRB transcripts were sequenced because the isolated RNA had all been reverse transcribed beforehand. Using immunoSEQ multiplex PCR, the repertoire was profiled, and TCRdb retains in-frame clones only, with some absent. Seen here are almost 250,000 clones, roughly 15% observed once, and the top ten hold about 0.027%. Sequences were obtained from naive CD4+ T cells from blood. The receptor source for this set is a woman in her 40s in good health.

CDR3 nucleotides: TGTGCCAGTAGGACACGACAGGGAAAAGAGACCCAGTACTTC. Its protein is CASRTRQGKETQYF. The rearrangement links TRBV19 to TRBJ2-5; the match to TRBD1 covers 7 bases. Germline loops: CDR1 LNHDA, CDR2 SQIVND (reference sequence). The CDR3 totals 14 residues. Trimming at V came to 6 bases and at J to 3 bases, leaving 7 bases not matched to a gene.

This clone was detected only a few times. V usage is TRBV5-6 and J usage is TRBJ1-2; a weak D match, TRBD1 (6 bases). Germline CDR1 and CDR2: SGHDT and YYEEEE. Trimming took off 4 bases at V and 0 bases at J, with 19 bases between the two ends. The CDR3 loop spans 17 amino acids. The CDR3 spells CASSTWTVIPTNYGYTF. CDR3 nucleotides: TGTGCCAGCAGCACCTGGACAGTAATACCAACTAACTATGGCTACACCTTC.

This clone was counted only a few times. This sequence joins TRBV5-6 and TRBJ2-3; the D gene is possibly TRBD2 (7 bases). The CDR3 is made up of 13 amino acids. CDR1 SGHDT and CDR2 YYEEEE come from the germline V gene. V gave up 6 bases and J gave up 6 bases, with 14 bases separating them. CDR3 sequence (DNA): TGTGCCAGCACCATGGGGGGGGCGGATACGCAGTATTTT. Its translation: CASTMGGADTQYF. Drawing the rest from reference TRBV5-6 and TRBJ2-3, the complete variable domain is DAGVTQSPTHLIKTRGQQVTLRCSPKSGHDTVSWYQQALGQGPQFIFQYYEEEERQRGNFPDRFSGHQFPNYSSELNVNALLLGDSALYLCASTMGGADTQYFGPGTRLTVL.

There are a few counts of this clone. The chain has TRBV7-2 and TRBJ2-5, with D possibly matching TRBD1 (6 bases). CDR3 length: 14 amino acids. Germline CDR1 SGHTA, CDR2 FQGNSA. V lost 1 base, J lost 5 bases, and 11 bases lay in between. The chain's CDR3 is CASSLDRAVETQYF. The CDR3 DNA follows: TGTGCCAGCAGCTTAGACAGGGCGGTCGAGACCCAGTACTTC.

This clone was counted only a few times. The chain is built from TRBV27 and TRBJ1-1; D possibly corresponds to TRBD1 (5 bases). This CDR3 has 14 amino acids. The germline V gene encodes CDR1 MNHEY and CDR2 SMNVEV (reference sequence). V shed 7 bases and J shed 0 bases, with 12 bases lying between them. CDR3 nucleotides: TGTGCCAGCAAAGGAGCAGGGATGAACACTGAAGCTTTCTTT. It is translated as CASKGAGMNTEAFF.

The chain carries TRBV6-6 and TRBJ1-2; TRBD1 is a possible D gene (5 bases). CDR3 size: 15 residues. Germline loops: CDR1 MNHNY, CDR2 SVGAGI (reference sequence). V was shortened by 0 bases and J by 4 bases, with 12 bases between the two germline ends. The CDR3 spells CASSYSRGEGYGYTF. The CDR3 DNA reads TGTGCCAGCAGTTACTCGCGGGGCGAGGGCTATGGCTACACCTTC.

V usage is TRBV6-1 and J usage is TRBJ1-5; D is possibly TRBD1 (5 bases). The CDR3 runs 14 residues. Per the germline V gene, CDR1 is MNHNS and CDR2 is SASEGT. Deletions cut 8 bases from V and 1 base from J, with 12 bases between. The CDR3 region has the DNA TGTGCCAGCTGTAGGGCAGGGAGCAATCAGCCCCAGCATTTT. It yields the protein CASCRAGSNQPQHF.

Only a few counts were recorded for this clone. The CDR3 nucleotides read TGCAGCGCCACGAGGGGACAGGGGGCTTACGAGCAGTACTTC. It is translated as CSATRGQGAYEQYF. The chain recombines TRBV29-1 with TRBJ2-7; TRBD1 aligns across 12 bases. CDR1 and CDR2 (germline): SQVTM, ANQGSEA. The CDR3 covers 14 residues. Germline trimming cut 7 bases from V and 4 bases from J; bases unmatched to any gene: 8.

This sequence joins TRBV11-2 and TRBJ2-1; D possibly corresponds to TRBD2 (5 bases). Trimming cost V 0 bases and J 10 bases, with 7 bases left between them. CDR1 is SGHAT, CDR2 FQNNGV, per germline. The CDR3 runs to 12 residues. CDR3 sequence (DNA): TGTGCCAGCAGCTTAGATGAGGGCGAGCAGTTCTTC. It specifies CASSLDEGEQFF.

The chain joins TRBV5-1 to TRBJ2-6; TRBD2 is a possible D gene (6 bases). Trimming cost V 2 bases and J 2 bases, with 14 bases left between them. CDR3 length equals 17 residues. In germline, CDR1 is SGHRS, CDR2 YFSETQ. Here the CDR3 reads CASSFGTGLTGANVLTF. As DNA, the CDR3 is TGCGCCAGCAGCTTTGGGACTGGACTGACTGGGGCCAACGTCCTGACTTTC.

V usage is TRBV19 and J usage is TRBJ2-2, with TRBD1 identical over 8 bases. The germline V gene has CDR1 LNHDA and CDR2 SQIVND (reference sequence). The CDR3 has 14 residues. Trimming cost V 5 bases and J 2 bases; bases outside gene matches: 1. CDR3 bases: TGTGCCAGTAGTGGACAGGGCAACACCGGGGAGCTGTTTTTT. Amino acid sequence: CASSGQGNTGELFF.

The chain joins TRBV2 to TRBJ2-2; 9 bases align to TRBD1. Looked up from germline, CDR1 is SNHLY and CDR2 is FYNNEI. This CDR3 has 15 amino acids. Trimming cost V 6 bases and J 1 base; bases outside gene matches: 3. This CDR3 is CASRQGQGNTGELFF. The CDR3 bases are TGTGCCAGCAGACAGGGACAGGGGAACACCGGGGAGCTGTTTTTT.

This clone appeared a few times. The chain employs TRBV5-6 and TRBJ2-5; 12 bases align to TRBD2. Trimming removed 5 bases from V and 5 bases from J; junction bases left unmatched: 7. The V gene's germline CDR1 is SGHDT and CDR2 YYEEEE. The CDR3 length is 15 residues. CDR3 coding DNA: TGTGCCAGCAGTTCTAGCGGGGGGGCCCGTGAGACCCAGTACTTC. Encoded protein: CASSSSGGARETQYF.

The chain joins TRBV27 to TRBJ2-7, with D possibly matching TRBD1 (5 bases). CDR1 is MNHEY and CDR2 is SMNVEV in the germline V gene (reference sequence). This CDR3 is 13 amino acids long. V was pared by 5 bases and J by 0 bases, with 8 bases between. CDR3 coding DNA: TGTGCCAGCAGTAGACAGCTCTCCTACGAGCAGTACTTC. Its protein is CASSRQLSYEQYF.

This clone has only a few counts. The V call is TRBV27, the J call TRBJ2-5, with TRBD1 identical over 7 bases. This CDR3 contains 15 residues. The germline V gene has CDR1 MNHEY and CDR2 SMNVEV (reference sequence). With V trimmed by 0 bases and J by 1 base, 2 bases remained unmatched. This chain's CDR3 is CASSLSKGAQETQYF. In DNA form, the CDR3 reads TGTGCCAGCAGTTTATCGAAGGGGGCCCAAGAGACCCAGTACTTC.

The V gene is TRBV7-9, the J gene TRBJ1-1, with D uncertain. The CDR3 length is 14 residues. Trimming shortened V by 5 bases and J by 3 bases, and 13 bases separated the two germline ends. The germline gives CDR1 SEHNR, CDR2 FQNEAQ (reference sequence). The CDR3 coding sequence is TGTGCCAGCAGCAGCCGGGAGGGAGACACTGAAGCTTTCTTT. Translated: CASSSREGDTEAFF.

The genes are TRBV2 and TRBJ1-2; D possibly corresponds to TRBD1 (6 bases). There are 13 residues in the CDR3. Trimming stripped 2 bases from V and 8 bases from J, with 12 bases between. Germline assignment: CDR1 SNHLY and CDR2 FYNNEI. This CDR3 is CASSEYRRGGYTF. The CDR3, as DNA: TGTGCCAGCAGTGAATATCGTAGGGGGGGCTACACCTTC.

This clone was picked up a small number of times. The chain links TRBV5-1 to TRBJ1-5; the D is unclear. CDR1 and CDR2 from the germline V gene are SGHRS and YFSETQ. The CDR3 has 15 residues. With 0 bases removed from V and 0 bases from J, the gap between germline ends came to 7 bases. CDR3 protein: CASSLGGYSNQPQHF. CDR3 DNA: TGCGCCAGCAGCTTGGGCGGCTATAGCAATCAGCCCCAGCATTTT. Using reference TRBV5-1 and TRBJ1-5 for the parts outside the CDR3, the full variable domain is KAGVTQTPRYLIKTRGQQVTLSCSPISGHRSVSWYQQTPGQGLQFLFEYFSETQRNKGNFPGRFSGRQFSNSRSEMNVSTLELGDSALYLCASSLGGYSNQPQHFGDGTRLSIL.

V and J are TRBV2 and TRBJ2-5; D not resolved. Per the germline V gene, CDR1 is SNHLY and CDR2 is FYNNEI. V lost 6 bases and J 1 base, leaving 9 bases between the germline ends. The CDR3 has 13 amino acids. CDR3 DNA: TGTGCCAGCAGGAGAGGAGCCCAAGAGACCCAGTACTTC. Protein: CASRRGAQETQYF.

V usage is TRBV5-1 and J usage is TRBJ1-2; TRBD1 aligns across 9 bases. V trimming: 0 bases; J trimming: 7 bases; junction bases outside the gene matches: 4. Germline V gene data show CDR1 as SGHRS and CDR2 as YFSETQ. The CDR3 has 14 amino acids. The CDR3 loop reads CASSLVGTGSGYTF. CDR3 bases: TGCGCCAGCAGCTTGGTTGGGACAGGGAGTGGCTACACCTTC.

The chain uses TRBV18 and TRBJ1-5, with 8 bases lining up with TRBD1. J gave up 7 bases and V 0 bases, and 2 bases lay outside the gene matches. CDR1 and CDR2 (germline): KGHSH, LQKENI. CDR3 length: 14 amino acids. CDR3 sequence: CASSPPGQEQPQHF. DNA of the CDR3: TGTGCCAGCTCACCACCGGGACAGGAGCAGCCCCAGCATTTT.